This T cell receptor beta chain stems from a study of blood T cell repertoires in COVID-19. About the study: Spain, Italy and the United States supplied samples that represented acute and convalescent COVID-19. T cells, B-cell-depleted T cells, or PBMCs supplied cDNA or gDNA.

Source study methods: The authors estimated nucleated cell counts from reference gene primer amplification. The repertoire was sequenced with immunoSEQ multiplex PCR; TCRdb's copy has only in-frame clones and lacks some. The DNA gave D and trimming, while V, J and clone size come from that table. The sample comprises about 82,000 clones, around 80% of which are singletons, and approximately 34% rests with the top ten. In this sample, this clone turned up once. During active infection, Seattle patients enrolled and were then monitored through disease. The germline V gene has CDR1 SGHNT and CDR2 YENEEA. This CDR3 has 13 residues. V dropped 6 bases and J dropped 3; count of bases not matched to a gene: 3.

This sequence joins TRBV11-3 and TRBJ1-1, with 8 bases identical to TRBD1. Sequencing input: peripheral blood. This receptor was identified in a man aged 60 to 69 with COVID-19, enrolled during active disease. The CDR3 DNA reads as TGTGCCAGCAGGCAGGGGGCCCACACTGAAGCTTTCTTT. Protein sequence: CASRQGAHTEAFF.